Below, one T cell receptor (beta chain) is given with its context. This sample was included in a study of blood T cell repertoires in COVID-19. Overall study: COVID-19 samples collected from the United States, Italy and Spain covered acute and convalescent phases. PBMCs, B-cell-depleted T cells, or T cells provided the cDNA or gDNA that made up the material.

Per the germline V gene, CDR1 is MNHEY and CDR2 is SMNVEV (reference sequence). J gave up 5 bases and V 6 bases, and 15 bases lay outside the gene matches. The CDR3 is 16 amino acids. Authors' methods: Amplifying reference gene primers gave estimates of nucleated cell counts. Here immunoSEQ multiplex PCR was the method, and the copy in TCRdb shows in-frame clones only, minus some. V and J calls plus clone size are reproduced from that table; the DNA served to infer D and trimming. The sample lists 200,000 to 300,000 clones, 65% to 90% occurring once. The chain links TRBV27 to TRBJ2-5; the match to TRBD1 covers 7 bases. The specimen was peripheral blood. The TCR originated in a man between 35 and 55 years old who had recovered from COVID-19. This CDR3 is CASRPDRVSNYETQYF. The CDR3 DNA is TGTGCCAGCAGGCCAGACAGGGTGTCTAATTACGAGACCCAGTACTTC.